A selection of T cell receptor beta chains follows, all from one sample in a study of shared clonotypes between healthy human individuals. Data came from immunoSEQ multiplex PCR; TCRdb stores just in-frame clones and leaves some out. The table lists about 100,000 clones, approximately 63% of them singletons. The specimen was memory CD8+ T cells sorted from blood. Every receptor here comes from a man under 40 in good health. The CDR3 runs from the conserved cysteine through the conserved F or W. D genes are given only for firm matches. The listing skips clone size in some rows; elsewhere it reads once, few, many or a size class.

D,size,J,V,DNA,CDR3
TRBD2,.,TRBJ2-1,TRBV5-8,TGTGCCAGCGACCCGGGACTAGCGGGGAGCTCCTACAATGAGCAGTTCTTC,CASDPGLAGSSYNEQFF
TRBD2,few,TRBJ2-3,TRBV19,TGTGCCAGTAGTGCGCTAGCGGGAGGGGGCACAGATACGCAGTATTTT,CASSALAGGGTDTQYF
.,.,TRBJ2-3,TRBV21-1,TGTGCCAGCAGCCTACGGTTGGGGCGGGAATGCACAGATACGCAGTATTTT,CASSLRLGRECTDTQYF
TRBD2,few,TRBJ2-7,TRBV28,TGTGCCTCGGGGGGAAGGGACTACGAGCAGTACTTC,CASGGRDYEQYF
TRBD2,.,TRBJ2-2,TRBV28,TGTGCCAGCATGGACGGAGTAGGACTAGCGGGAGTCACCGGGGAGCTGTTTTTT,CASMDGVGLAGVTGELFF
.,.,TRBJ2-1,TRBV7-2,TGTGCCAGCAGCTTAGCGCTTGGGTCGGCGCATCGCTCCTACAATGAGCAGTTCTTC,CASSLALGSAHRSYNEQFF
TRBD2,.,TRBJ2-7,TRBV7-6,TGTGCCAGCAGCTCAAGCGGGGTTCTATCCGAGCAGTACTTC,CASSSSGVLSEQYF
.,.,TRBJ2-1,TRBV11-3,TGTGCCAGCAGCCCCGAGGGGTTTAGTAAAGAGCAGTTCTTC,CASSPEGFSKEQFF
.,.,TRBJ2-3,TRBV20-1,TGCAGTGCCTATTCTCCAGATACGCAGTATTTT,CSAYSPDTQYF
.,.,TRBJ2-7,TRBV19,TGTGCCAGTAGTAACACAGGGAACGAGCAGTACTTC,CASSNTGNEQYF
TRBD2,once,TRBJ2-1,TRBV2,TGTGCCAGCACCGGGACTAACTATGGCGATGAGCAGTTCTTC,CASTGTNYGDEQFF
TRBD1,.,TRBJ2-6,TRBV29-1,TGCAGCGTTGCTTTTGGACAGGGGTCTTTCTCTGGGGCCAACGTCCTGACTTTC,CSVAFGQGSFSGANVLTF
.,.,TRBJ2-7,TRBV5-1,TGCGCCAGCAGCCCGGGAACGGGGGCGCGCCGGGGTGAGCAGTACTTC,CASSPGTGARRGEQYF
.,.,TRBJ2-5,TRBV13,TGTGCCAGCAGCCCCCGGGGTGGTCGGGAGACCCAGTACTTC,CASSPRGGRETQYF
.,.,TRBJ2-2,TRBV2,TGTGCCAGCAGAATCACCGGGGAGCTGTTTTTT,CASRITGELFF
TRBD2,few,TRBJ2-1,TRBV19,TGTGCCAGTAGTATTTGGGGGAGCGGGACTAATGAGCAGTTCTTC,CASSIWGSGTNEQFF
.,.,TRBJ2-7,TRBV5-1,TGCGCCAGCAGCAGGGGAGGAAGTATTAATGAGCAGTACTTC,CASSRGGSINEQYF
TRBD2,.,TRBJ2-1,TRBV28,TGTGCCAGCAGTTCGGCATCTAGCGGGAGGCGATTCAGCTCCTACAATGAGCAGTTCTTC,CASSSASSGRRFSSYNEQFF
.,.,TRBJ2-3,TRBV10-2,TGCGCCAGCAGTGACCCCACCCCGACCACAGATACGCAGTATTTT,CASSDPTPTTDTQYF
TRBD1,few,TRBJ2-5,TRBV5-5,TGTGCCAGCAGCTTACGACAGGGGGTCCAAGAGACCCAGTACTTC,CASSLRQGVQETQYF
.,many,TRBJ1-5,TRBV7-2,TGTGCCAGCAGCTTATTGGGATCGGGTTTAAATCAGCCCCAGCATTTT,CASSLLGSGLNQPQHF
TRBD1,few,TRBJ2-5,TRBV5-5,TGTGCCAGCAGCCCTATGACAGGGAAAGAGACCCAGTACTTC,CASSPMTGKETQYF